This is a list of T cell receptor beta chains from one sample in a study of tumor and adjacent non-tumor tissue in lung cancer. TCRdb passed the multiplex PCR reads through MiXCR, listing each CDR3 protein once. The sample includes around 75,000 distinct CDR3 sequences, 65% to 75% of them seen just once. Sequencing was performed on distant non-tumor lung tissue. The receptors stem from a woman in her 50s with non-small cell lung cancer. The CDR3 runs from the conserved cysteine through the conserved F or W. For some rows the clone size is stated as once, few or many, or as a class when expanded; others skip it.

j_gene,abundance,v_gene,CDR3aa
TRBJ2-1,NA,TRBV20-1,CSASERNSYNERFF
TRBJ2-1,NA,TRBV4-1,CASSHGLVDNYNEQFF
TRBJ2-3,few,TRBV5-8,CASSPLGTVLPDTQYF
TRBJ2-1,NA,TRBV11-2,CASGLERLPEQFF
TRBJ1-1,NA,TRBV12-3/TRBV12-4,CASRFLGTEVFF
TRBJ2-5,NA,TRBV4-2,CASSQEETQYF
TRBJ2-1,many,TRBV7-9,CASSLAGTVNNEQFF
TRBJ1-4,NA,TRBV6-6,CASSDTTNEKLFF
TRBJ1-1,NA,TRBV29-1,CSVEGGKDTEAFF
TRBJ1-2,NA,TRBV28,CASSSWDRITIYGYTF
TRBJ2-5,many,TRBV28,CASSSPHLAGTQETQYF
TRBJ2-1,NA,TRBV12-3/TRBV12-4,CASTHPGLVGLAPSSYNEQFF
TRBJ2-3,NA,TRBV11-1,CASSLEAVGGTTYTQYF
TRBJ2-7,once,TRBV11-2,CASSLVRIRAYEQYF
TRBJ1-1,NA,TRBV28,CVSSSNTGTKAFF
TRBJ2-2,NA,TRBV28,CTSIGSPGTGELFF
TRBJ2-7,NA,TRBV11-2,CASNRKNSGSYEQYF
TRBJ2-3,NA,TRBV12-3/TRBV12-4,CASSLAGGIWSTDTQYF
TRBJ2-5,NA,TRBV7-9,CARSPQVRMTQYF
TRBJ2-7,NA,TRBV29-1,CSVGGRDHHEQYF
TRBJ1-1,NA,TRBV20-1,CSDFQTGGGLEAFF
TRBJ2-7,once,TRBV29-1,CSVGLGRRDERYF
TRBJ2-7,NA,TRBV18,CAGSPGGAYEQYF
TRBJ1-1,NA,TRBV6-6,CASRRVQGVGVWTEAFF
TRBJ2-7,many,TRBV6-1,CASRTGSTYEQYF
TRBJ2-1,NA,TRBV20-1,CSASGSNSYNDQLF
TRBJ1-4,medium-sized,TRBV20-1,CSARGQGDEKLFF
TRBJ2-1,once,TRBV5-5,CASSYSITGTDGQFF
TRBJ2-7,many,TRBV6-5,CASSSGFSGTGSYEQYF
TRBJ2-1,medium-sized,TRBV11-2,CASSSSPTGGLF
TRBJ1-5,NA,TRBV29-1,CSVANRGGFNAQHF
TRBJ2-7,NA,TRBV29-1,CNVAPNTYEQYF
TRBJ2-5,NA,TRBV6-5,CARSYGLTPGEIQYF
TRBJ2-7,once,TRBV20-1,CNASREGTGYEQYF
TRBJ1-1,NA,TRBV20-1,CNARDRGRTEAYF
TRBJ2-1,NA,TRBV14,CASSRTGGAYNKQFF
TRBJ2-7,NA,TRBV5-1,CASSSEAAYEQYF
TRBJ2-7,NA,TRBV20-1,CSAGSASTGGSYDQYF
TRBJ2-7,NA,TRBV12-3/TRBV12-4,CAISTHQGHYEEYF
TRBJ2-1,many,TRBV29-1,CSVEFSLRVEQFF
TRBJ2-6,NA,TRBV11-2,CASSLDGRANSGANILTF